This T cell receptor beta chain was captured by sequencing in a study of spatial heterogeneity in lung cancer. This clonotype was recorded at least ten times. Individual TCR cDNA molecules each bore their own unique molecular identifier. TCRdb fed the 5' RACE reads into MiXCR, producing one record per CDR3 protein. The sample gives around 27,000 distinct CDR3 sequences, approximately 6% of which show up once; under 25% is in the top ten. Indicated time point: blood at routine non-recurrence follow-up after resection. TCRs were sequenced from unsorted whole RNA of tumor, nontumor lung or PBMC. The CDR3 runs to 15 residues. Per the germline V gene, CDR1 is SGHTA and CDR2 is FQGNSA. Trimming shortened V by 5 bases and J by 6 bases, and 17 bases separated the two germline ends.

Here the sequenced sample was PBMCs, taken at follow-up. The gene calls are TRBV7-2 and TRBJ1-5, with a tentative D call TRBD1 (5 bases). This TCR was recovered from a male donor with early-stage non-small cell lung cancer. CDR3 bases: TGTGCCAGCAGCCCAAGGGACTCCGGGTCTCAGCCCCAGCATTTT. This gives the protein CASSPRDSGSQPQHF. The full variable domain, its missing parts supplied by reference TRBV7-2 and TRBJ1-5, is GAGVSQSPSNKVTEKGKDVELRCDPISGHTALYWYRQSLGQGLEFLIYFQGNSAPDKSGLPSDRFSAERTGGSVSTLTIQRTQQEDSAVYLCASSPRDSGSQPQHFGDGTRLSIL.